The sequence of this T cell receptor beta chain was determined in a study of T cell changes during pregnancy in multiple sclerosis. Germline V gene data show CDR1 as LNHDA and CDR2 as SQIVND (reference sequence). The ends lost 6 bases at V and 1 base at J; junction bases unmatched: 10. This CDR3 region has 17 residues. Assay used: immunoSEQ multiplex PCR; TCRdb lists only in-frame clones, some missing. The top ten hold about 0.75% of the sample, which has tens of thousands of clones, 90% to 95% seen once. This sequence joins TRBV19 and TRBJ1-3; 9 bases map to TRBD1. The sequence derives from a female donor in good health, enrolled as a control in a pregnancy study. Sequenced material: peripheral blood, taken in the third trimester of pregnancy. CDR3 residues: CASRNLQGAGSGNTIYF. The CDR3 nucleotides read TGTGCCAGTAGAAACCTACAGGGGGCAGGATCTGGAAACACCATATATTTT.